The 13 T cell receptor beta chains in this list originate from one sample, sequenced in a study of T cells in Graves' hyperthyroidism and ophthalmopathy. Amplified regions were TCR beta CDR3 sequences from RNA transcripts. First-round RT-PCR of the TCR CDR3 relied on the HTBI primer set. TCRdb independently ran MiXCR on the multiplex PCR reads; one entry per CDR3 protein. There are roughly 420,000 distinct CDR3 sequences in the sample; roughly 15% occur only once, and approximately 5.3% lies in the top ten. Sequenced input: blood. The receptors here all came from a woman aged 18 to 35 with Graves' hyperthyroidism.

This clonotype showed up many times. The rearrangement links TRBV2 to TRBJ2-5, with 8 bases matching TRBD1. This CDR3 comprises 15 residues. With V trimmed by 2 bases and J by 5 bases, 7 bases remained unmatched. Germline V gives CDR1 SNHLY, CDR2 FYNNEI. The chain's CDR3 is CASSELGQVGETQYF. The CDR3 DNA reads as TGTGCCAGCAGTGAATTGGGACAGGTTGGCGAGACCCAGTACTTC. Full variable domain (outside the CDR3, taken from reference TRBV2 and TRBJ2-5): EPEVTQTPSHQVTQMGQEVILRCVPISNHLYFYWYRQILGQKVEFLVSFYNNEISEKSEIFDDQFSVERPDGSNFTLKIRSTKLEDSAMYFCASSELGQVGETQYFGPGTRLLVL.

The gene calls are TRBV30 and TRBJ1-4; D remains unclear. CDR1 is GTSNPN and CDR2 is SVGIG in the germline V gene (reference sequence). This CDR3 comprises 13 residues. The ends were cut back, 4 bases at V and 6 bases at J, with 12 bases in the middle. CDR3 amino acids: CAWTTQDDEKLFF. In DNA, the CDR3 is TGTGCCTGGACGACACAAGACGATGAAAAACTGTTTTTT.

The chain uses TRBV14 and TRBJ2-1; 8 bases are shared with TRBD2. The CDR3 contains 15 residues. The germline CDR1 and CDR2 sequences are SGHDN and FVKESK. V was pared by 7 bases and J by 11 bases, with 16 bases of the junction left unmatched. For the CDR3, the DNA is TGTGCCAGCAACCCCTTCCCTTCAGCGGGGGACAAGCAGTTCTTC. Amino acids: CASNPFPSAGDKQFF. Full variable domain (outside the CDR3, taken from reference TRBV14 and TRBJ2-1): EAGVTQFPSHSVIEKGQTVTLRCDPISGHDNLYWYRRVMGKEIKFLLHFVKESKQDESGMPNNRFLAERTGGTYSTLKVQPAELEDSGVYFCASNPFPSAGDKQFFGPGTRLTVL.

The V and J genes are TRBV20-1 and TRBJ2-7; D is uncertain. The CDR3 runs to 11 residues. V lost 6 bases, J lost 4 bases, and 10 bases lay in between. Germline loops: CDR1 DFQATT, CDR2 SNEGSKA (reference sequence). CDR3 sequence: CSASNMYEQYF. The CDR3 DNA follows: TGCAGTGCCTCCAATATGTACGAGCAGTACTTC.

The V and J genes are TRBV11-2 and TRBJ1-4, with 8 bases aligning to TRBD1. CDR1 SGHAT and CDR2 FQNNGV come from the germline V gene. CDR3 size: 16 residues. V lost 2 bases to trimming and J lost 5 bases; unmatched junction nucleotides: 7. CDR3 sequence: CASSLRARTGNEKLFF. The DNA for the CDR3 is TGTGCCAGCAGCTTAAGGGCTCGGACAGGGAATGAAAAACTGTTTTTT.

This clonotype has a handful of counts. J is TRBJ2-1 and V is TRBV7-8; 13 bases align to TRBD2. Trimming at V came to 6 bases and at J to 7 bases, leaving 6 bases not matched to a gene. This CDR3 is 15 amino acids long. Germline V CDR1 and CDR2: SGHVS, FQNEAQ. CDR3 residues: CASRELAGGRNEQFF. The CDR3, as DNA: TGTGCCAGCAGAGAACTAGCGGGAGGGAGAAATGAGCAGTTCTTC.

The chain combines TRBV7-9 with TRBJ2-5; D possibly uses TRBD1 or TRBD2 (5 bases each). The V end lost 1 base, the J end lost 5 bases, and 11 bases lay between the germline ends. Germline-derived CDR1 and CDR2 are SEHNR and FQNEAQ (reference sequence). The CDR3 contains 14 residues. The CDR3 DNA reads TGTGCCAGCAGCTTAGGGGAGTCAGGGGAGACCCAGTACTTC. This sequence encodes CASSLGESGETQYF.

In its sample, this clonotype was seen many times. The chain employs TRBV27 and TRBJ2-7, with TRBD2 identical over 11 bases. Trimming at V came to 5 bases and at J to 4 bases, leaving 7 bases not matched to a gene. The germline V gene encodes CDR1 MNHEY and CDR2 SMNVEV (reference sequence). This CDR3 region has 15 residues. The CDR3 coding sequence is TGTGCCAGCAGTCGACCCACTAGCGGGAGATACGAGCAGTACTTC. It yields the protein CASSRPTSGRYEQYF.

The rearrangement joins TRBV20-1 to TRBJ2-7, with 12 bases fitting TRBD2. This CDR3 spans 15 amino acids. Germline lookup yields CDR1 DFQATT and CDR2 SNEGSKA (reference sequence). J lost 4 bases, V lost 6 bases, and 10 bases had no gene match. DNA for the CDR3: TGCAGTGCCCACAGACTAGCGGGAGTCTCGTACGAGCAGTACTTC. This translates into CSAHRLAGVSYEQYF.

There are many counts of this clonotype. The CDR3: CASTPDPGRNTEAFF. DNA of the CDR3: TGTGCCAGCACCCCAGACCCAGGGCGGAACACTGAAGCTTTCTTT. V gene TRBV13 combines with J gene TRBJ1-1; a weak D match, TRBD1 (5 bases). Germline assignment: CDR1 PRHDT and CDR2 FYEKMQ (reference sequence). The CDR3 contains 15 residues. Trimming stripped 7 bases from V and 1 base from J, with 16 bases between. The full variable domain, with the rest looked up from reference TRBV13 and TRBJ1-1, is AAGVIQSPRHLIKEKRETATLKCYPIPRHDTVYWYQQGPGQDPQFLISFYEKMQSDKGSIPDRFSAQQFSDYHSELNMSSLELGDSALYFCASTPDPGRNTEAFFGQGTRLTVV.

This clonotype was detected only a few times. The chain has TRBV30 and TRBJ2-3, with D unresolved. Germline V gene sequence: CDR1 GTSNPN, CDR2 SVGIG (reference sequence). The V gene lost 5 bases and the J gene lost 3 bases, with 18 bases spanning the gap. CDR3 length: 15 residues. This CDR3 reads CAWGPVGQWTDTQYF. The CDR3 coding sequence is TGTGCCTGGGGGCCCGTTGGCCAGTGGACAGATACGCAGTATTTT.

For this clonotype: This sequence may be a read error, since a much larger clone differs from it by one base. The chain uses TRBV11-3 and TRBJ2-7, with D perhaps TRBD2 (6 bases). Germline V gene data show CDR1 as SGHNT and CDR2 as YENEEA. Deletions cut 5 bases from V and 7 bases from J, with 15 bases between. This CDR3 spans 13 amino acids. The CDR3, as DNA: TGTGCCAGCAGCACGGGAGACGGGGGTGAGCAGTACTTC. Translating it yields CASSTGDGGEQYF.

Ten or more counts support this clonotype. The rearrangement links TRBV7-9 to TRBJ2-5; D possibly corresponds to TRBD2 (6 bases). Trimming took off 6 bases at V and 4 bases at J, with 12 bases between the two ends. Germline CDR1 is SEHNR and CDR2 is FQNEAQ (reference sequence). CDR3 length: 13 residues. The CDR3 loop reads CASRPRGLETQYF. The CDR3 DNA reads TGTGCCAGCAGGCCCCGGGGGTTAGAGACCCAGTACTTC. Based on the CDR3 plus reference TRBV7-9 and TRBJ2-5, the full variable domain is DTGVSQNPRHKITKRGQNVTFRCDPISEHNRLYWYRQTLGQGPEFLTYFQNEAQLEKSRLLSDRFSAERPKGSFSTLEIQRTEQGDSAMYLCASRPRGLETQYFGPGTRLLVL.